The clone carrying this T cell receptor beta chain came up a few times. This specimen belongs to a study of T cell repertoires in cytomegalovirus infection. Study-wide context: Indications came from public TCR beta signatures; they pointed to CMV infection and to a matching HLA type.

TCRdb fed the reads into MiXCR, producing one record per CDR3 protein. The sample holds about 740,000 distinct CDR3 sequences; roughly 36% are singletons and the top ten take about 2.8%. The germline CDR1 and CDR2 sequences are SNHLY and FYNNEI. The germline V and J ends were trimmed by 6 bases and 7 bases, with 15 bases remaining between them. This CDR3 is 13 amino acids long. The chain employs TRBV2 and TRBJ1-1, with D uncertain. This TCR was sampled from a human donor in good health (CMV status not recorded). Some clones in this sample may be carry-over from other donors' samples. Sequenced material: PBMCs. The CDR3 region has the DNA TGTGCCAGCAGCGACGACTGGCCGGTTGAAGCTTTCTTT. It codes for CASSDDWPVEAFF.